These 18 T cell receptor beta chains came from one sample sequenced in a study of blood T cell repertoires in COVID-19. Sequencing was performed with immunoSEQ multiplex PCR; in TCRdb, only in-frame clones are kept and a portion is missing. The sample lists 60,000 to 75,000 clones; around 87% were seen once. The sample was peripheral blood. All receptors derive from a man aged 60-69 years with acute or convalescent COVID-19.

The rearrangement links TRBV30 to TRBJ1-1; 9 bases line up with TRBD1. CDR3 size: 12 residues. Trimming took 3 bases from V and 11 from J; bases not matched to a gene: 7. Germline CDR1 reads GTSNPN; CDR2 reads SVGIG (reference sequence). In DNA form, the CDR3 reads TGTGCCTGGAGACAGGGGGCGCGAGGGGCTTTCTTT. It codes for CAWRQGARGAFF.

This chain uses TRBV15 with TRBJ1-2; no clear D. This CDR3 is 14 amino acids long. V was clipped by 4 bases and J by 4 bases, with 13 bases between them. Looked up from germline, CDR1 is LNHNV and CDR2 is YYDKDF (reference sequence). The CDR3 sequence: CATSKEGGSYGYTF. For the CDR3, the DNA is TGTGCCACCAGCAAAGAGGGAGGGAGCTATGGCTACACCTTC.

The rearrangement links TRBV2 to TRBJ2-7; maybe TRBD1 (5 bases). Germline V gives CDR1 SNHLY, CDR2 FYNNEI. V dropped 7 bases and J dropped 1 base, with 8 bases sitting between them. This CDR3 is 12 amino acids long. CDR3 sequence reads: CASTQGSYEQYF. CDR3 bases: TGTGCCAGCACCCAGGGTTCCTACGAGCAGTACTTC.

The J gene is TRBJ1-1, the V gene TRBV5-6; D ambiguous. Germline lookup yields CDR1 SGHDT and CDR2 YYEEEE. CDR3 length: 14 amino acids. The germline V and J ends were trimmed by 5 bases and 0 bases, with 11 bases remaining between them. CDR3 amino acids: CASRPRRMNTEAFF. The CDR3 DNA sequence: TGTGCCAGCAGACCCCGGCGGATGAACACTGAAGCTTTCTTT.

The chain has TRBV15 and TRBJ1-4; no clear D gene. There are 13 residues in the CDR3. The V gene lost 3 bases and the J gene lost 5 bases, with 7 bases spanning the gap. CDR1 LNHNV and CDR2 YYDKDF come from the germline V gene (reference sequence). The CDR3 region is CATSRRGNEKLFF. For the CDR3, the DNA is TGTGCCACCAGCAGGCGGGGAAATGAAAAACTGTTTTTT.

The gene calls are TRBV27 and TRBJ1-2, with D perhaps TRBD1 (6 bases). The CDR3 sequence is 13 residues long. Per germline, CDR1 MNHEY and CDR2 SMNVEV (reference sequence). V lost 1 base to trimming and J lost 6 bases, with 9 bases between them. The CDR3 loop reads CASSLFAGDGYTF. Here the CDR3 DNA reads TGTGCCAGCAGTTTATTTGCAGGGGATGGCTACACCTTC.

The CDR3 protein is CASSTLSGGGNQPQHF. The CDR3, as DNA: TGTGCCAGCAGTACCCTTTCGGGGGGGGGCAATCAGCCCCAGCATTTT. The gene calls are TRBV27 and TRBJ1-5; weak D call: TRBD1 (5 bases). Trimming shortened V by 5 bases and J by 2 bases, and 16 bases separated the two germline ends. Looked up from germline, CDR1 is MNHEY and CDR2 is SMNVEV (reference sequence). CDR3 length: 16 residues.

V is TRBV6-2 or TRBV6-3 and J is TRBJ1-5; 10 bases are shared with TRBD1. The ends lost 8 bases at V and 6 bases at J; junction bases unmatched: 10. The CDR3 is 15 residues long. Germline-derived CDR1 and CDR2 are MNHEY and SVGEGT. CDR3 sequence: CASGPGQGWAQPQHF. The CDR3 DNA follows: TGTGCCAGCGGCCCGGGACAGGGGTGGGCTCAGCCCCAGCATTTT.

V and J are TRBV4-1 and TRBJ2-1; 7 bases align to TRBD1. This CDR3 has 18 amino acids. Germline V gene sequence: CDR1 MGHRA, CDR2 YSYEKL. V lost 3 bases and J lost 6; bases outside the gene matches: 17. Written as DNA, the CDR3 is TGCGCCAGCAGCCAGGCGCTCACGGGTGACAGGGTGGGCAATGAGCAGTTCTTC. Residues: CASSQALTGDRVGNEQFF.

V and J are TRBV5-1 and TRBJ2-3, with 11 positions matching TRBD1. The germline gives CDR1 SGHRS, CDR2 YFSETQ. This CDR3 region has 14 residues. J gave up 4 bases and V 3 bases, and 1 base lay outside the gene matches. Here the CDR3 reads CASSWDRGSDTQYF. The CDR3 DNA is TGCGCCAGCAGCTGGGACAGGGGGTCAGATACGCAGTATTTT.

This clone was counted between two and nine times. The chain joins TRBV7-9 to TRBJ1-2, with 7 bases fitting TRBD1. The CDR3 contains 15 residues. CDR1 SEHNR and CDR2 FQNEAQ come from the germline V gene (reference sequence). V lost 5 bases and J lost 0; bases outside the gene matches: 6. CDR3 bases: TGTGCCAGCAGCGACAGGGTGGGACCTAACTATGGCTACACCTTC. Translation gives CASSDRVGPNYGYTF. Filled out from reference TRBV7-9 and TRBJ1-2, the complete variable domain reads DTGVSQNPRHKITKRGQNVTFRCDPISEHNRLYWYRQTLGQGPEFLTYFQNEAQLEKSRLLSDRFSAERPKGSFSTLEIQRTEQGDSAMYLCASSDRVGPNYGYTFGSGTRLTVV.

The chain has TRBV19 and TRBJ1-2; 11 bases agree with TRBD1. CDR3 length: 12 residues. After removal of 6 bases from V and 7 bases from J, the junction contained 1 base not matched to a gene. Germline CDR1 LNHDA, CDR2 SQIVND (reference sequence). The CDR3: CASRDRGLGYTF. CDR3 DNA sequence: TGTGCCAGTAGGGACAGGGGGCTTGGCTACACCTTC.

This sequence joins TRBV5-8 and TRBJ2-1; the match to TRBD1 covers 9 bases. There are 14 residues in the CDR3. J was trimmed by 4 bases and V by 7 bases; bases with no gene match: 6. The germline V gene encodes CDR1 SGHTS and CDR2 YDEGEE. For the CDR3, the DNA is TGTGCCAGCGGACCGGGACAGGGATACAATGAGCAGTTCTTC. Its protein product is CASGPGQGYNEQFF.

V is TRBV12-5 and J is TRBJ2-1; possibly TRBD1 for D (6 bases). This CDR3 has 12 amino acids. Germline CDR1 and CDR2: LGHNT and FRNRAP. V lost 5 bases, J lost 9 bases, and 11 bases lay in between. CDR3: CASGPSGVEQFF. The DNA for the CDR3 is TGTGCTAGTGGTCCCTCAGGGGTTGAGCAGTTCTTC.

The CDR3: CASSTIQQPQHF. CDR3 sequence (DNA): TGTGCCAGCAGCACAATTCAGCAGCCCCAGCATTTT. The rearrangement joins TRBV7-9 to TRBJ1-5; D gene uncertain. Trimming shortened V by 5 bases and J by 7 bases, and 9 bases separated the two germline ends. From germline, CDR1 is SEHNR and CDR2 FQNEAQ (reference sequence). This CDR3 is 12 amino acids long.

The V gene is TRBV2, the J gene TRBJ1-2; 7 bases line up with TRBD1. V was clipped by 3 bases and J by 2 bases; unmatched bases: 6. The CDR3 totals 15 residues. Germline loops: CDR1 SNHLY, CDR2 FYNNEI. In DNA form, the CDR3 reads TGTGCCAGCAGTGAGTCCGGGACAGCGAACTATGGCTACACCTTC. Protein sequence: CASSESGTANYGYTF.

J is TRBJ2-1 and V is TRBV7-3, with 11 bases identical to TRBD2. Germline assignment: CDR1 SGHTA and CDR2 FQGTGA. Trimming took 8 bases from V and 7 from J; bases not matched to a gene: 10. The CDR3 length is 15 residues. The CDR3 sequence is CASGTSGGVGNEQFF. CDR3 DNA sequence: TGTGCCAGCGGTACTAGCGGGGGCGTGGGGAATGAGCAGTTCTTC.

J is TRBJ1-1 and V is TRBV30, with D hard to call. V lost 1 base to trimming and J lost 3 bases, with 9 bases between them. Per germline, CDR1 GTSNPN and CDR2 SVGIG (reference sequence). The CDR3 has 13 amino acids. In DNA form, the CDR3 reads TGTGCCTGGAGTGATTGGCAGGACACTGAAGCTTTCTTT. Its protein is CAWSDWQDTEAFF.